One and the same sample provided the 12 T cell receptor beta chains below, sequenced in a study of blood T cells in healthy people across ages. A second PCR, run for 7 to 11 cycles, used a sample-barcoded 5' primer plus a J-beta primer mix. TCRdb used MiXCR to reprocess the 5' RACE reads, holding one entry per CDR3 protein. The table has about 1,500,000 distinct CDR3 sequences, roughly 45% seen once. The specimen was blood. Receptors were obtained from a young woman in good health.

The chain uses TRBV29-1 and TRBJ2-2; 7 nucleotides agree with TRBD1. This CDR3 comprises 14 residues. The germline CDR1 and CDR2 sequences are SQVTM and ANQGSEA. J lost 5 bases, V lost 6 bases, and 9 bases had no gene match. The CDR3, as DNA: TGCAGCGTCGAACGACAGGGAATAACCGGGGAGCTGTTTTTT. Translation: CSVERQGITGELFF.

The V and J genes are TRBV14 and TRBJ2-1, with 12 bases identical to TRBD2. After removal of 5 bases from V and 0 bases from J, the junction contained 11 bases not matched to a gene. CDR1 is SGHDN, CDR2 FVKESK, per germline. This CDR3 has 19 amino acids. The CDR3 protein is CASSKGLAGVRSSYNEQFF. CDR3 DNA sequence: TGTGCCAGCAGCAAGGGACTAGCGGGCGTTAGGAGCTCCTACAATGAGCAGTTCTTC.

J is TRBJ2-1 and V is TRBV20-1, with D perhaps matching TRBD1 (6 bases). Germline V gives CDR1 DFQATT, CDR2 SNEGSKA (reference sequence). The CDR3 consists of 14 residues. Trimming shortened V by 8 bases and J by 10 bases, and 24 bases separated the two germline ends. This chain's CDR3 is CSTQGRGESGEQFF. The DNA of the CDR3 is TGCAGTACACAGGGCCGGGGTGAGTCCGGCGAGCAGTTCTTC.

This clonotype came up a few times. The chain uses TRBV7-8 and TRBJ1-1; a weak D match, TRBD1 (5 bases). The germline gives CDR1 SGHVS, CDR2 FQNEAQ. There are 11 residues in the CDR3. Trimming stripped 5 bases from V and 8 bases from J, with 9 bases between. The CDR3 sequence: CASSQPGEAFF. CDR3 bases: TGTGCCAGCAGCCAACCAGGGGAAGCTTTCTTT.

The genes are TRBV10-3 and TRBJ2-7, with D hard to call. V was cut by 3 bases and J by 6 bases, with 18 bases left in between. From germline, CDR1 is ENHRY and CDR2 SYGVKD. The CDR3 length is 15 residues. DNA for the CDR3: TGTGCCATCAGTGAATCGACACGAACCGAAGGCGAGCAGTACTTC. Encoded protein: CAISESTRTEGEQYF.

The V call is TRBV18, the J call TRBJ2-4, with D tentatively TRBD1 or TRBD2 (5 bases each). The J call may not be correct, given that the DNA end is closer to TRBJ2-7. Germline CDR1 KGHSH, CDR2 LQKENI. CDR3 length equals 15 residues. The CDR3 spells CASSPGAGPTYEQYF. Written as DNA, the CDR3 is TGTGCCAGCTCACCCGGGGCAGGCCCAACCTACGAGCAGTACTTC.

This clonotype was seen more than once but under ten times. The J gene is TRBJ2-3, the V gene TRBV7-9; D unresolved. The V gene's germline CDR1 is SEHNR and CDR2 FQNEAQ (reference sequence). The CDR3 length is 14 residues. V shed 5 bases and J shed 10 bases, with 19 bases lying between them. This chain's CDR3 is CASSPTFDPGSQYF. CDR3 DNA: TGTGCCAGCAGCCCAACCTTTGACCCCGGATCGCAGTATTTT.

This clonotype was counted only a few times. The CDR3 DNA follows: TGTGCCAGCAGTTTATGGGGTAGCTCGGGAGGTTACGAGCAGTACTTC. Protein product: CASSLWGSSGGYEQYF. The chain uses TRBV28 and TRBJ2-7; TRBD2 matches 7 bases. The length of the CDR3 is 16 residues. Trimming removed 0 bases from V and 4 bases from J; junction bases left unmatched: 9. The germline V gene has CDR1 MDHEN and CDR2 SYDVKM.

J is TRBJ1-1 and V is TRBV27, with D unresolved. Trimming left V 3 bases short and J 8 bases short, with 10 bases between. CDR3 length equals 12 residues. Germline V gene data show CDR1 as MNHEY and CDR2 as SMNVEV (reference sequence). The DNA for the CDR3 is TGTGCCAGCAGTTTTGCCGCCTCGGAAGCTTTCTTT. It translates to CASSFAASEAFF.

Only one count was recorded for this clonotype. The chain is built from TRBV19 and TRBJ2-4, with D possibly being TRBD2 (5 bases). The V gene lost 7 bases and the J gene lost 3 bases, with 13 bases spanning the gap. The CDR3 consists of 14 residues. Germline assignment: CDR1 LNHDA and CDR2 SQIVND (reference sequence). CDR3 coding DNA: TGTGCCAGTATCTCCCCCGGAGGCAAAAACATTCAGTACTTC. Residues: CASISPGGKNIQYF.

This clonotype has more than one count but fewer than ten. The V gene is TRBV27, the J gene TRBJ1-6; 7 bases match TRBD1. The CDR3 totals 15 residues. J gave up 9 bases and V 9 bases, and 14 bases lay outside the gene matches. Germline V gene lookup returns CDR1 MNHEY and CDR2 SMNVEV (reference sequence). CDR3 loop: CASGAVTGVASPLHF. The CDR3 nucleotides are TGTGCCAGTGGCGCAGTCACAGGGGTTGCTTCACCCCTCCACTTT.

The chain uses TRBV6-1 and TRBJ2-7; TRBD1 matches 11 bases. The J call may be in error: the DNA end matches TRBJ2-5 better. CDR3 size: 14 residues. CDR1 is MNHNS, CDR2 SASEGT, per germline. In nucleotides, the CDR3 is TGTGCCGGTGAAATAGGGACAGGGGGTCAGACCCAGTACTTC. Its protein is CAGEIGTGGQTQYF.